A selection of T cell receptor beta chains follows, all from one sample in a study of blood T cell repertoires in COVID-19. Sequencing was performed with immunoSEQ multiplex PCR; in TCRdb, only in-frame clones are kept and a portion is missing. The sample contains more than 85,000 clones, 65% to 90% of which appear only once. Sequenced material: peripheral blood. All receptors come from a man older than 75 with acute or convalescent COVID-19. Each CDR3 is given with its conserved first and last residue. The order of the fields is J gene, V gene, D gene, clone size, CDR3 protein, CDR3 DNA. D genes are given only for firm matches. Size tells how often a clone was seen (once, few, many) or the class of an expanded clone, and some rows leave it out.

j_call: TRBJ1-2
v_call: TRBV4-1
d_call: -
clone_size: -
cdr3_aa: CASSHQVGTQRGYTF
cdr3_nt: TGCGCCAGCAGCCATCAGGTGGGGACTCAGAGGGGCTACACCTTC

j_call: TRBJ2-7
v_call: TRBV29-1
d_call: TRBD1
clone_size: -
cdr3_aa: CSVAPRQGDRNEQYF
cdr3_nt: TGCAGCGTTGCCCCACGACAGGGGGATCGGAACGAGCAGTACTTC

j_call: TRBJ1-1
v_call: TRBV13
d_call: -
clone_size: -
cdr3_aa: CASSFQGQTEAFF
cdr3_nt: TGTGCCAGCAGCTTTCAGGGTCAGACTGAAGCTTTCTTT

j_call: TRBJ1-5
v_call: TRBV15
d_call: -
clone_size: -
cdr3_aa: CATSNRQVNQPQHF
cdr3_nt: TGTGCCACCAGCAATAGACAGGTCAATCAGCCCCAGCATTTT

j_call: TRBJ2-1
v_call: TRBV27
d_call: TRBD2
clone_size: -
cdr3_aa: CASSPKAGGSYNEQFF
cdr3_nt: TGTGCCAGCAGCCCCAAAGCGGGGGGCTCCTACAATGAGCAGTTCTTC

j_call: TRBJ1-5
v_call: TRBV4-2
d_call: -
clone_size: -
cdr3_aa: CASSPNRVSNQPQHF
cdr3_nt: TGTGCCAGCAGCCCGAACAGGGTGAGCAATCAGCCCCAGCATTTT

j_call: TRBJ2-5
v_call: TRBV28
d_call: -
clone_size: -
cdr3_aa: CASSLRGKETQYF
cdr3_nt: TGTGCCAGCAGTTTAAGAGGGAAAGAGACCCAGTACTTC

j_call: TRBJ1-1
v_call: TRBV5-1
d_call: -
clone_size: -
cdr3_aa: CASSLTFSRNTEAFF
cdr3_nt: TGCGCCAGCAGCCTTACCTTTTCTAGGAACACTGAAGCTTTCTTT

j_call: TRBJ2-7
v_call: TRBV5-1
d_call: TRBD1
clone_size: few
cdr3_aa: CASSGGQGIGSRYEQYF
cdr3_nt: TGCGCCAGCAGCGGAGGACAGGGGATAGGGAGTCGGTACGAGCAGTACTTC

j_call: TRBJ2-5
v_call: TRBV24-1
d_call: TRBD2
clone_size: -
cdr3_aa: CATSDSGLAGQETQYF
cdr3_nt: TGTGCCACCAGTGACTCGGGACTAGCGGGGCAAGAGACCCAGTACTTC

j_call: TRBJ2-6
v_call: TRBV4-1
d_call: -
clone_size: -
cdr3_aa: CASSQVAGVFSGANVLTF
cdr3_nt: TGCGCCAGCAGCCAAGTTGCAGGGGTATTCTCTGGGGCCAACGTCCTGACTTTC

j_call: TRBJ2-7
v_call: TRBV20-1
d_call: -
clone_size: -
cdr3_aa: CSASQGGEQYF
cdr3_nt: TGCAGTGCTAGCCAGGGGGGCGAGCAGTACTTC

j_call: TRBJ2-1
v_call: TRBV4-3
d_call: TRBD1
clone_size: once
cdr3_aa: CASSQPGQGGNEQFF
cdr3_nt: TGCGCCAGCAGCCAACCGGGACAGGGAGGCAATGAGCAGTTCTTC

j_call: TRBJ2-5
v_call: TRBV27
d_call: TRBD2
clone_size: -
cdr3_aa: CASSLLASGRSAQETQYF
cdr3_nt: TGTGCCAGCAGTTTATTGGCTAGCGGGAGGTCGGCCCAAGAGACCCAGTACTTC

j_call: TRBJ1-5
v_call: TRBV5-1
d_call: -
clone_size: -
cdr3_aa: CASSLETGRNQPQHF
cdr3_nt: TGCGCCAGCAGCTTGGAGACAGGCCGGAATCAGCCCCAGCATTTT

j_call: TRBJ2-1
v_call: TRBV10-3
d_call: -
clone_size: -
cdr3_aa: CAISEQGGYNEQFF
cdr3_nt: TGTGCCATCAGTGAGCAGGGCGGCTACAATGAGCAGTTCTTC

j_call: TRBJ2-1
v_call: TRBV19
d_call: TRBD2
clone_size: -
cdr3_aa: CASNERESDEQFF
cdr3_nt: TGTGCCAGTAACGAGCGGGAGTCGGATGAGCAGTTCTTC

j_call: TRBJ1-5
v_call: TRBV2
d_call: -
clone_size: once
cdr3_aa: CASSGRLVVQPQHF
cdr3_nt: TGTGCCAGCAGTGGGAGACTGGTTGTCCAGCCCCAGCATTTT

j_call: TRBJ2-1
v_call: TRBV2
d_call: TRBD1
clone_size: once
cdr3_aa: CASRRDRGFSYNEQFF
cdr3_nt: TGTGCCAGCAGACGGGACAGGGGATTTTCCTACAATGAGCAGTTCTTC

j_call: TRBJ1-4
v_call: TRBV6-5
d_call: -
clone_size: few
cdr3_aa: CASSSGTSGEKLFF
cdr3_nt: TGTGCCAGCAGTTCCGGGACTTCTGGCGAAAAACTGTTTTTT

j_call: TRBJ1-3
v_call: TRBV7-2
d_call: -
clone_size: -
cdr3_aa: CASSLTGPTGNTIYF
cdr3_nt: TGTGCCAGCAGCTTAACAGGGCCCACTGGAAACACCATATATTTT

j_call: TRBJ2-1
v_call: TRBV7-3
d_call: -
clone_size: -
cdr3_aa: CASSLQGGVGNEQFF
cdr3_nt: TGTGCCAGCAGCTTACAGGGGGGAGTAGGGAATGAGCAGTTCTTC

j_call: TRBJ1-6
v_call: TRBV28
d_call: -
clone_size: -
cdr3_aa: CASSNIDSNSPLHF
cdr3_nt: TGTGCCAGCTCCAATATAGACTCGAATTCACCCCTCCACTTT

j_call: TRBJ2-5
v_call: TRBV5-1
d_call: -
clone_size: once
cdr3_aa: CASSFTGLGETQYF
cdr3_nt: TGCGCCAGCAGCTTTACAGGTCTGGGAGAGACCCAGTACTTC

j_call: TRBJ1-2
v_call: TRBV19
d_call: -
clone_size: once
cdr3_aa: CASTPRGKQLVHGYTF
cdr3_nt: TGTGCCAGTACACCACGGGGAAAACAGTTAGTCCATGGCTACACCTTC

j_call: TRBJ2-3
v_call: TRBV9
d_call: -
clone_size: -
cdr3_aa: CASGTGGWGDTQYF
cdr3_nt: TGTGCCAGCGGAACCGGGGGTTGGGGAGATACGCAGTATTTT

j_call: TRBJ2-7
v_call: TRBV18
d_call: -
clone_size: -
cdr3_aa: CASSPGSGSTREQYF
cdr3_nt: TGTGCCAGCTCACCGGGTTCGGGGAGCACGAGGGAGCAGTACTTC

j_call: TRBJ2-1
v_call: TRBV27
d_call: -
clone_size: -
cdr3_aa: CASSLWAGGYNEQFF
cdr3_nt: TGTGCCAGCAGTTTATGGGCAGGTGGATACAATGAGCAGTTCTTC

j_call: TRBJ2-2
v_call: TRBV10-2
d_call: -
clone_size: -
cdr3_aa: CASSGQTGELFF
cdr3_nt: TGCGCCAGCAGTGGACAGACCGGGGAGCTGTTTTTT